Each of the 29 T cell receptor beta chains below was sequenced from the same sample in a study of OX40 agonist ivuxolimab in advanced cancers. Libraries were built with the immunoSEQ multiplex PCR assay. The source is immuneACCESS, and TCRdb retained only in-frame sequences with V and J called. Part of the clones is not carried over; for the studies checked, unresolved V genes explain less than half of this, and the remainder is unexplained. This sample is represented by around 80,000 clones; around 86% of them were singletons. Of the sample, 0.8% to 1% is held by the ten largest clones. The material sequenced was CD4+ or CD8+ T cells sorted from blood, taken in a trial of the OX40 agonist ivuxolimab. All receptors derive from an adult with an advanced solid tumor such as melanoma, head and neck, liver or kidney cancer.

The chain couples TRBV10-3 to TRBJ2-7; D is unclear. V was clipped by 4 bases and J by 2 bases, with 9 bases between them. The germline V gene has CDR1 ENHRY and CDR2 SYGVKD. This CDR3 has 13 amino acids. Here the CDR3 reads CAISAGSPYEQYF. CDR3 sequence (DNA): TGTGCCATCAGTGCAGGAAGCCCCTACGAGCAGTACTTC.

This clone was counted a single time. The CDR3 sequence: CASSQSATGVTGELFF. The CDR3 coding sequence is TGCGCCAGCAGCCAATCGGCGACAGGGGTGACCGGGGAGCTGTTTTTT. This chain links TRBV4-1 with TRBJ2-2; the match to TRBD1 covers 8 bases. Germline V gene sequence: CDR1 MGHRA, CDR2 YSYEKL. J lost 5 bases, V lost 2 bases, and 7 bases had no gene match. The CDR3 loop spans 16 amino acids.

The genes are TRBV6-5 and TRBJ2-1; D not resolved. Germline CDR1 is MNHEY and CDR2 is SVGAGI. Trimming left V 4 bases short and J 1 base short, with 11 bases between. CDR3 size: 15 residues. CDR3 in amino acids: CASSLTGHSYNEQFF. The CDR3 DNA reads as TGTGCCAGCAGTTTGACGGGCCATTCCTACAATGAGCAGTTCTTC.

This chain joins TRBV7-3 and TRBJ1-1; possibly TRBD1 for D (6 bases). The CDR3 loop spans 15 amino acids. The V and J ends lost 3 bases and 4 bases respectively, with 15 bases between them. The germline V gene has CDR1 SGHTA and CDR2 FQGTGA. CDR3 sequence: CASSLSGHPGTEAFF. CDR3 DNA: TGTGCCAGCAGCTTGTCGGGACATCCGGGCACTGAAGCTTTCTTT.

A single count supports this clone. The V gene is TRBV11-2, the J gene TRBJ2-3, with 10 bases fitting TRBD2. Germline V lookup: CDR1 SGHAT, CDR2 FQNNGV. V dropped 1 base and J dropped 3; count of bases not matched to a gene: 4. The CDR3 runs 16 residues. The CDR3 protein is CASSLGGAGGTDTQYF. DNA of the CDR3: TGTGCCAGCAGCTTAGGGGGAGCGGGAGGGACAGATACGCAGTATTTT.

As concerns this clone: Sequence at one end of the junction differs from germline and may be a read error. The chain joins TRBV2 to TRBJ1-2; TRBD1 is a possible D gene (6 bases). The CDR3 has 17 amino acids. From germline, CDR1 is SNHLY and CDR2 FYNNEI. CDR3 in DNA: TGTGCCAGCAGGGAAGATTTTCGGAGTGGGACACCGTATGGCTACACCTTC. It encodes CASREDFRSGTPYGYTF.

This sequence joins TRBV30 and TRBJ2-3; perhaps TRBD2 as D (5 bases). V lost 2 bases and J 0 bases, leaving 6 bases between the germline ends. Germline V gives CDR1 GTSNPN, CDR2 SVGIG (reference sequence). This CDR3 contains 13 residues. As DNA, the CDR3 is TGTGCCTGGAGTACGGGGAGCACAGATACGCAGTATTTT. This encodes CAWSTGSTDTQYF. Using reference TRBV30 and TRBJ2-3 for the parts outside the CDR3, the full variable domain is SQTIHQWPATLVQPVGSPLSLECTVEGTSNPNLYWYRQAAGRGLQLLFYSVGIGQISSEVPQNLSASRPQDRQFILSSKKLLLSDSGFYLCAWSTGSTDTQYFGPGTRLTVL.

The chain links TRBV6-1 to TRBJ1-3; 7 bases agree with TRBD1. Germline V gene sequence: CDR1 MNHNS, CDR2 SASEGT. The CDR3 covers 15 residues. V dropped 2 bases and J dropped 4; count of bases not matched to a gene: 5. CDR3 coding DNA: TGTGCCAGCAGTGAAAGGGACAGCGGAGGAAACACCATATATTTT. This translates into CASSERDSGGNTIYF.

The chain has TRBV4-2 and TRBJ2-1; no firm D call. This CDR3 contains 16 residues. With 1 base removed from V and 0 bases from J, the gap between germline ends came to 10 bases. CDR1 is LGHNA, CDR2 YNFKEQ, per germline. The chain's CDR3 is CASSQVGLSSYNEQFF. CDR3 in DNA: TGTGCCAGCAGCCAAGTAGGCTTGAGCTCCTACAATGAGCAGTTCTTC.

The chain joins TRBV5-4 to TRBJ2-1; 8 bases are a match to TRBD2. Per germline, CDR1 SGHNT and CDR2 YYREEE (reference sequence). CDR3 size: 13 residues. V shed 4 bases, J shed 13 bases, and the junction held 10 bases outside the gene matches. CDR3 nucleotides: TGTGCCAGCAGCCCAACGACGGGGGGGGAACAGTTCTTC. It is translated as CASSPTTGGEQFF.

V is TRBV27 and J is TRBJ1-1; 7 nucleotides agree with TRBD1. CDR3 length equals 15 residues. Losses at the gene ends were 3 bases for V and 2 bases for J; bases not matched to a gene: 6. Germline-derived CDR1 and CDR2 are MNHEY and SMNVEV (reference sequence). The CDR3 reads CASSFRGDGNTEAFF. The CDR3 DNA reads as TGTGCCAGCAGTTTCAGGGGGGACGGTAACACTGAAGCTTTCTTT.

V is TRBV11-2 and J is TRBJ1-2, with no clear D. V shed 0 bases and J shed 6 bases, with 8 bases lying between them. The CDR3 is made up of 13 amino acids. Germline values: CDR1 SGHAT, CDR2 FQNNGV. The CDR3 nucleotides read TGTGCCAGCAGCTTAGATTGGGGAAATGGCTACACCTTC. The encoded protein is CASSLDWGNGYTF. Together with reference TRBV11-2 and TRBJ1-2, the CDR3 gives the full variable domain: EAGVAQSPRYKIIEKRQSVAFWCNPISGHATLYWYQQILGQGPKLLIQFQNNGVVDDSQLPKDRFSAERLKGVDSTLKIQPAKLEDSAVYLCASSLDWGNGYTFGSGTRLTVV.

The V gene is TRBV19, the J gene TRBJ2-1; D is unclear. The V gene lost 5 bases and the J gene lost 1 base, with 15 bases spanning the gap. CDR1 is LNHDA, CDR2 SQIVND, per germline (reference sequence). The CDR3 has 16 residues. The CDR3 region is CASSPRAVPSYNEQFF. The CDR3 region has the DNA TGTGCCAGTAGTCCCCGGGCGGTCCCATCCTACAATGAGCAGTTCTTC.

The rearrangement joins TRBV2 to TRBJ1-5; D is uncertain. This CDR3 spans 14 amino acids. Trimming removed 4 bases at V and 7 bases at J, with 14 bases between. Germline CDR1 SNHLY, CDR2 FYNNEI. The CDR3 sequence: CASSGVELNQPQHF. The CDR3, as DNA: TGTGCCAGCAGTGGCGTGGAGCTCAACCAGCCCCAGCATTTT.

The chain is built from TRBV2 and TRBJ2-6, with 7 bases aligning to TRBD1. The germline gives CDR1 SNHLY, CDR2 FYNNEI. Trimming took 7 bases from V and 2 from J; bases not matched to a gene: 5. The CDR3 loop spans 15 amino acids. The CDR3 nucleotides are TGTGCCAGCACGAACAGGGGAGCTGGGGCCAACGTCCTGACTTTC. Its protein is CASTNRGAGANVLTF.

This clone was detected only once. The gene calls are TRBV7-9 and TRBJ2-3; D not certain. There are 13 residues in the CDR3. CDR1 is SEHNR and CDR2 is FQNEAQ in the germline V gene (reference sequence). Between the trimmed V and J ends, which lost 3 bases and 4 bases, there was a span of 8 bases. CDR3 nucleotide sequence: TGTGCCAGCAGCTTCGCGAACTCAGATACGCAGTATTTT. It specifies CASSFANSDTQYF. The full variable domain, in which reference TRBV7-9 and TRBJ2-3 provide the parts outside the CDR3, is DTGVSQNPRHKITKRGQNVTFRCDPISEHNRLYWYRQTLGQGPEFLTYFQNEAQLEKSRLLSDRFSAERPKGSFSTLEIQRTEQGDSAMYLCASSFANSDTQYFGPGTRLTVL.

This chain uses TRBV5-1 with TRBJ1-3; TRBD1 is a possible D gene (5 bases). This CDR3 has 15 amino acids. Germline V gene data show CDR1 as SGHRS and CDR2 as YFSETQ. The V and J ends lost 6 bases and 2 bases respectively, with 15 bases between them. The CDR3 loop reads CASTRVTETGNTIYF. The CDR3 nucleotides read TGCGCCAGCACCAGGGTGACAGAGACTGGAAACACCATATATTTT.

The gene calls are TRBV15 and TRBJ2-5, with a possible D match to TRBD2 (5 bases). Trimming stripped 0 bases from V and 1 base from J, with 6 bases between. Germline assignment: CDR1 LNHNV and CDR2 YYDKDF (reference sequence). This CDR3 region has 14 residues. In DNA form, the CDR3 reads TGTGCCACCAGCAGAGATCGGGGCCAAGAGACCCAGTACTTC. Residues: CATSRDRGQETQYF.

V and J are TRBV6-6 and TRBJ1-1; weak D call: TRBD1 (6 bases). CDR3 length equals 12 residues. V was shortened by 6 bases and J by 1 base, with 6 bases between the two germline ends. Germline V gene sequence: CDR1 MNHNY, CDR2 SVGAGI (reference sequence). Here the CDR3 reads CASRDRNTEAFF. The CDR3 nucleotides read TGTGCCAGCAGGGACAGGAACACTGAAGCTTTCTTT.

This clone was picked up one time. The CDR3 is CSVVEGLNTEAFF. CDR3 DNA: TGCAGCGTTGTGGAAGGGTTGAACACTGAAGCTTTCTTT. The chain is built from TRBV29-1 and TRBJ1-1; D uncertain. Germline V CDR1 and CDR2: SQVTM, ANQGSEA. The CDR3 spans 13 residues. Trimming cost V 4 bases and J 0 bases, with 9 bases left between them.

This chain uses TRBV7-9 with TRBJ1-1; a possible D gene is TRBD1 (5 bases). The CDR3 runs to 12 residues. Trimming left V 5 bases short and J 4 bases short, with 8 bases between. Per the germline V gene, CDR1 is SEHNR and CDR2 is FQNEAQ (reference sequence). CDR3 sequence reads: CASSGGSTEAFF. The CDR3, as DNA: TGTGCCAGCAGCGGGGGGAGCACTGAAGCTTTCTTT.

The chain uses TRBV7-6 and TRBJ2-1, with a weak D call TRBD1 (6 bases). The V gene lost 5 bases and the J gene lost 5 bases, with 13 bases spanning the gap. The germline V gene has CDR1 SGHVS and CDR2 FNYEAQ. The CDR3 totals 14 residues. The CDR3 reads CASSPLGQHNEQFF. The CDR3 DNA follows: TGTGCCAGCAGCCCCCTCGGACAGCACAATGAGCAGTTCTTC. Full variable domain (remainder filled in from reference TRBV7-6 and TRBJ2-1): GAGVSQSPRYKVTKRGQDVALRCDPISGHVSLYWYRQALGQGPEFLTYFNYEAQQDKSGLPNDRFSAERPEGSISTLTIQRTEQRDSAMYRCASSPLGQHNEQFFGPGTRLTVL.

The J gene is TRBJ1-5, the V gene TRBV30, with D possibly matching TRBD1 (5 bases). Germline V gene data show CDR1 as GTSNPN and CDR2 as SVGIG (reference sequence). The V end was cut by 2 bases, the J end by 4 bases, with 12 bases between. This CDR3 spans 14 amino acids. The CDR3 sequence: CAWSPWGKNQPQHF. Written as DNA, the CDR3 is TGTGCCTGGAGTCCCTGGGGGAAGAATCAGCCCCAGCATTTT.

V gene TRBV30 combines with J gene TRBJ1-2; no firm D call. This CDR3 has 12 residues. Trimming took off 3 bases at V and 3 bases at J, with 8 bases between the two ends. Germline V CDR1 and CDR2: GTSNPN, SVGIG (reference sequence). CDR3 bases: TGTGCCTGGAGACTTTTGGACTATGGCTACACCTTC. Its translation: CAWRLLDYGYTF.

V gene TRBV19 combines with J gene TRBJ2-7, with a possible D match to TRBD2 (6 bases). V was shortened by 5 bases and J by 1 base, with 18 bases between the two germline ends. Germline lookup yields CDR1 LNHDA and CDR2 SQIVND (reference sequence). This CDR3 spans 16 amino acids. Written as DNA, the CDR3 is TGTGCCAGTAGTTCAAGCGGGCTAGTCCCATCCTACGAGCAGTACTTC. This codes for CASSSSGLVPSYEQYF.

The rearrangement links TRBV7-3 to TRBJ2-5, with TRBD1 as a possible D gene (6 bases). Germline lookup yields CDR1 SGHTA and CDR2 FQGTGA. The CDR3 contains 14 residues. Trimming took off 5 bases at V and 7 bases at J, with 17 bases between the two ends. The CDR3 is CASSPDSGRRTQYF. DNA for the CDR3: TGTGCCAGCAGCCCGGACAGCGGCCGGAGGACCCAGTACTTC.

In DNA form, the CDR3 reads TGCGCCAGCAGTCGCGGTAAACTAAACTATGGCTACACCTTC. This gives the protein CASSRGKLNYGYTF. The chain links TRBV23-1 to TRBJ1-2; D not certain. TRBV23-1 is sorted into the ORF group, with uncertain function. The CDR3 is made up of 14 amino acids. V lost 4 bases and J 2 bases, leaving 11 bases between the germline ends.

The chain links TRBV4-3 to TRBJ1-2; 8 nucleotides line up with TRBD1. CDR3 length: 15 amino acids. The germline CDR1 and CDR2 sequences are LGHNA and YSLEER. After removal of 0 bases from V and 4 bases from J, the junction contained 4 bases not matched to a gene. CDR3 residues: CASSQDHQGAYGYTF. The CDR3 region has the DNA TGCGCCAGCAGCCAAGATCACCAGGGGGCCTATGGCTACACCTTC.

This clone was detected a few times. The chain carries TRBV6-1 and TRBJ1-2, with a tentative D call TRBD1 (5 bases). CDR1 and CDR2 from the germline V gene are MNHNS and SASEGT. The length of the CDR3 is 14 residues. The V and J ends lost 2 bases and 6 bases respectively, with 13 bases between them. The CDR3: CASSERRGADGYTF. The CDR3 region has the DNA TGTGCCAGCAGTGAACGAAGGGGAGCGGATGGCTACACCTTC.